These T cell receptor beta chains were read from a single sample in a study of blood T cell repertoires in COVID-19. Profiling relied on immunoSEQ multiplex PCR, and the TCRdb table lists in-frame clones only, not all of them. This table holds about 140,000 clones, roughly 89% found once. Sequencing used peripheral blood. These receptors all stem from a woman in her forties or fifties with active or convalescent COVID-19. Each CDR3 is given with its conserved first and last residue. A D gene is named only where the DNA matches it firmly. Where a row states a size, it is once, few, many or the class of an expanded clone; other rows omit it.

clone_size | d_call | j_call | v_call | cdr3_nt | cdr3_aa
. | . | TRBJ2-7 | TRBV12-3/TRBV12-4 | TGTGCCAGCAGGCGCGGGACAGTATACGAGCAGTACTTC | CASRRGTVYEQYF
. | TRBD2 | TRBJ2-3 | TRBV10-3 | TGTGCCAGTAATACTCCGGCTGGGGGGGTGTCAGATACGCAGTATTTT | CASNTPAGGVSDTQYF
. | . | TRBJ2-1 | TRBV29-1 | TGCAGCGTTGTGCAGGTTCCCTACAATGAGCAGTTCTTC | CSVVQVPYNEQFF
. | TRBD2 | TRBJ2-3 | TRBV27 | TGTGCCAGCAGTTTAGTAGCGGGGGGCGGAGATACGCAGTATTTT | CASSLVAGGGDTQYF
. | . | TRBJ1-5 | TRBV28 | TGTGCCAGCAGTTTGGATTTGGGGGCATTGAAAGGCAATCAGCCCCAGCATTTT | CASSLDLGALKGNQPQHF
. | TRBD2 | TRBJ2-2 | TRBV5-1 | TGCGCCAGCAGCCCTAGCGGGAGGGCCTCCGGGGAGCTGTTTTTT | CASSPSGRASGELFF
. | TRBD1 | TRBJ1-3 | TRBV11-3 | TGTGCCAGCAGCTTAGATGTTTGGAGGGACAGGGGAGAATCTGGAAACACCATATATTTT | CASSLDVWRDRGESGNTIYF
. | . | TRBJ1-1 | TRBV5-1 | TGCGCCAGCAGCCTCGGGGGGGAAGCTTTCTTT | CASSLGGEAFF
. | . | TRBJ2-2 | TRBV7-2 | TGTGCCAGCAGGGGGGCCCAGGTCGGGGAGCTGTTTTTT | CASRGAQVGELFF
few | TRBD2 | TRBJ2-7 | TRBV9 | TGTGCCAGCAGCCCCATAGCGGGGGGCTACGAGCAGTACTTC | CASSPIAGGYEQYF
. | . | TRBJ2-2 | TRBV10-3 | TGTGCCATCAGTGAGTCGCGGCAGGGGAACACCGGGGAGCTGTTTTTT | CAISESRQGNTGELFF
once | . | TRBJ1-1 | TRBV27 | TGTGCCAGCAGACAAAGATACATGAACACTGAAGCTTTCTTT | CASRQRYMNTEAFF
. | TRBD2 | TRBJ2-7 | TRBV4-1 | TGCGCCAGCAGCCAAGATAGCGGGAGCTACGAGCAGTACTTC | CASSQDSGSYEQYF
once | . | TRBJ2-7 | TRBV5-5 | TGTGCCAGCAGCTTGGCCCGACAGGCCATCTACGAGCAGTACTTC | CASSLARQAIYEQYF
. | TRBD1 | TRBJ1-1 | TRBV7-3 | TGTGCCAGCAGAGGGGGCTCGAACACTGAAGCTTTCTTT | CASRGGSNTEAFF
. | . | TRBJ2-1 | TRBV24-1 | TGTGCCACCAGTGATTGGCAGTACAATGAGCAGTTCTTC | CATSDWQYNEQFF